These 14 T cell receptor beta chains came from one sample sequenced in a study of Ad26.COV2.S vaccination and SARS-CoV-2 variants (dated by TCRdb to the early 2020s). Explained via the paper, the treatment or condition label denotes: roughly 19 received Ad26.COV2.S at low or high dose, single or two shots; roughly five received placebo; per-sample allocation not given. Repertoires of vaccine and placebo recipients were sequenced from samples taken on day 63 after the first injection. The library was obtained by the immunoSEQ multiplex PCR assay. The source is immuneACCESS, and TCRdb retained only in-frame sequences with V and J called. Part of the clones is not carried over; for the studies checked, unresolved V genes explain less than half of this, and the remainder is unexplained. The sample includes some 400,000 clones, with 75% to 90% observed a single time. Under 2% of the sample lies in the top ten.

Sequences were derived from peripheral blood, sampled in a trial of Ad26.COV2.S vaccine versus placebo. These receptors were taken from a person between 18 and 60 years old who received the Ad26.COV2.S COVID-19 vaccine or a placebo.

The rearrangement joins TRBV12-3 or TRBV12-4 to TRBJ2-5, with D possibly being TRBD2 (5 bases). Trimming removed 10 bases from V and 5 bases from J, with 14 bases in between. There are 12 residues in the CDR3. The CDR3 spells CAIRGREETQYF. The CDR3 bases are TGTGCCATCCGTGGGAGAGAGGAGACCCAGTACTTC.

This chain uses TRBV7-9 with TRBJ2-2; 7 positions match TRBD2. Germline CDR1 reads SEHNR; CDR2 reads FQNEAQ (reference sequence). The CDR3 contains 16 residues. Trimming removed 2 bases from V and 0 bases from J; junction bases left unmatched: 3. CDR3 residues: CASSLSGISNTGELFF. CDR3 DNA: TGTGCCAGCAGCTTAAGCGGGATATCGAACACCGGGGAGCTGTTTTTT.

The gene calls are TRBV7-3 and TRBJ2-1, with D unresolved. Germline lookup yields CDR1 SGHTA and CDR2 FQGTGA. Trimming left V 5 bases short and J 1 base short, with 15 bases between. The CDR3 extends over 16 amino acids. CDR3 in amino acids: CASSPLSGKSYNEQFF. DNA of the CDR3: TGTGCCAGCAGCCCCCTTTCGGGCAAATCCTACAATGAGCAGTTCTTC.

The gene calls are TRBV9 and TRBJ2-7; 9 nucleotides agree with TRBD2. The germline gives CDR1 SGDLS, CDR2 YYNGEE. The CDR3 sequence is 15 residues long. V lost 0 bases, J lost 2 bases, and 3 bases stayed unmatched. The CDR3 DNA sequence: TGTGCCAGCAGCGTAGGGGCGGGAGGGACCTACGAGCAGTACTTC. Translating it yields CASSVGAGGTYEQYF.

The rearrangement uses TRBV28 and TRBJ1-1; 10 bases line up with TRBD1. The ends lost 6 bases at V and 8 bases at J; junction bases unmatched: 9. CDR1 MDHEN and CDR2 SYDVKM come from the germline V gene. The length of the CDR3 is 14 residues. DNA for the CDR3: TGTGCCAGCAGCCGGGACAGGGGCCCCCCAGAAGCTTTCTTT. This translates into CASSRDRGPPEAFF. Looking up the rest from reference TRBV28 and TRBJ1-1 gives the full variable domain: DVKVTQSSRYLVKRTGEKVFLECVQDMDHENMFWYRQDPGLGLRLIYFSYDVKMKEKGDIPEGYSVSREKKERFSLILESASTNQTSMYLCASSRDRGPPEAFFGQGTRLTVV.

V usage is TRBV4-2 and J usage is TRBJ1-1; D unresolved. From germline, CDR1 is LGHNA and CDR2 YNFKEQ. The CDR3 loop spans 14 amino acids. Trimming took off 0 bases at V and 1 base at J, with 6 bases between the two ends. The CDR3: CASSQEAGNTEAFF. Written as DNA, the CDR3 is TGTGCCAGCAGCCAAGAGGCGGGGAACACTGAAGCTTTCTTT.

This chain connects TRBV20-1 to TRBJ1-5; D remains unclear. The germline V and J ends were trimmed by 3 bases and 5 bases, with 11 bases remaining between them. CDR3 length: 13 amino acids. Looked up from germline, CDR1 is DFQATT and CDR2 is SNEGSKA (reference sequence). CDR3 sequence (DNA): TGCAGTGCTAGTTACGGAGGGCATCAGCCCCAGCATTTT. Translation: CSASYGGHQPQHF.

The chain joins TRBV6-5 to TRBJ1-6; 8 bases are shared with TRBD1. J was trimmed by 6 bases and V by 6 bases; bases with no gene match: 7. Looked up from germline, CDR1 is MNHEY and CDR2 is SVGAGI. The CDR3 has 15 amino acids. The CDR3 DNA reads as TGTGCCAGCAGGCAACAGGGGGTTCCTAATTCACCCCTCCACTTT. Translated: CASRQQGVPNSPLHF.

The V gene is TRBV6-5, the J gene TRBJ1-2; D remains ambiguous. This CDR3 contains 12 residues. In germline, CDR1 is MNHEY, CDR2 SVGAGI. V gave up 6 bases and J gave up 2 bases, with 7 bases separating them. As DNA, the CDR3 is TGTGCCAGCAGAACAATAAACTATGGCTACACCTTC. This encodes CASRTINYGYTF.

V gene TRBV7-9 combines with J gene TRBJ2-2; D is perhaps TRBD1 (5 bases). Germline V gene sequence: CDR1 SEHNR, CDR2 FQNEAQ (reference sequence). Deletions cut 5 bases from V and 1 base from J, with 11 bases between. CDR3 size: 15 residues. The CDR3 reads CASSGRAMNTGELFF. CDR3 nucleotide sequence: TGTGCCAGCAGCGGCAGGGCGATGAACACCGGGGAGCTGTTTTTT.

This clone appeared a few times. In nucleotides, the CDR3 is TGTGCCAGCAGGTACAGGGGGCCGTGTGAACAGCCCCAGCATTTT. Translation: CASRYRGPCEQPQHF. The chain carries TRBV21-1 and TRBJ1-5; whether TRBD1, the table's D call, matches the DNA was not checked. TRBV21-1 is given as a pseudogene. The CDR3 has 15 amino acids.

The V call is TRBV3-1 (or the pseudogene TRBV3-2), the J call TRBJ2-3, with 8 bases matching TRBD2. The germline CDR1 and CDR2 sequences are LGHDT and YNNKEL (reference sequence). There are 17 residues in the CDR3. V dropped 0 bases and J dropped 3; count of bases not matched to a gene: 8. CDR3 residues: CASSQDFAGGSTDTQYF. CDR3 nucleotide sequence: TGTGCCAGCAGCCAAGACTTTGCGGGAGGATCGACAGATACGCAGTATTTT.

The chain links TRBV29-1 to TRBJ1-1, with D unresolved. V lost 3 bases and J 5 bases, leaving 7 bases between the germline ends. The germline gives CDR1 SQVTM, CDR2 ANQGSEA. This CDR3 is built from 11 residues. Written as DNA, the CDR3 is TGCAGCGTTGACTCCTTAACTGAAGCTTTCTTT. As protein: CSVDSLTEAFF.

The chain has TRBV27 and TRBJ2-2; the D call may be TRBD1 or TRBD2 (6 bases each). The CDR3 contains 16 residues. The germline V gene encodes CDR1 MNHEY and CDR2 SMNVEV (reference sequence). The V and J ends lost 1 base and 7 bases respectively, with 16 bases between them. CDR3: CASSLFPGALHGELFF. CDR3 DNA: TGTGCCAGCAGTTTATTCCCGGGGGCGCTTCACGGGGAGCTGTTTTTT.